Sequencing of this T cell receptor (beta chain) was carried out in a study of blood T cell repertoires in COVID-19. The V end lost 11 bases, the J end lost 5 bases, and 24 bases lay between the germline ends. The CDR3 totals 15 residues. Germline V CDR1 and CDR2: ENHRY, SYGVKD. Clones were read by immunoSEQ multiplex PCR, and TCRdb kept only the in-frame ones, dropping some. The sample yields nearly 110,000 clones, under 95% seen once. The chain combines TRBV10-3 with TRBJ1-1; the D gene is possibly TRBD1 (5 bases). The specimen sequenced was peripheral blood. This receptor was identified in a woman aged 25 to 39 with acute or convalescent COVID-19. The CDR3, as DNA: TGTGCCCCCAGGACCAGGGCGCTAAATCAAACTGAAGCTTTCTTT. Translated, it gives CAPRTRALNQTEAFF.